One sample yielded the 18 T cell receptor beta chains listed below, sequenced in a study of blood T cell repertoires in COVID-19. Sequencing was performed with immunoSEQ multiplex PCR; in TCRdb, only in-frame clones are kept and a portion is missing. The data hold 350,000 to 400,000 clones, with roughly 92% observed a single time. The sample taken for sequencing was PBMCs or T cells enriched from blood (not recorded which). All receptors derive from a woman aged 40 to 50 who had been exposed to COVID-19.

This clone was picked up one time. The chain carries TRBV7-2 and TRBJ2-4, with 9 bases identical to TRBD2. This CDR3 contains 16 residues. Germline CDR1 is SGHTA and CDR2 is FQGNSA. The J segment lost 2 bases and the V segment lost 1 base, leaving 3 bases of the junction unmatched. CDR3 in amino acids: CASSLVTSGSKNIQYF. CDR3 sequence (DNA): TGTGCCAGCAGCTTAGTCACTAGCGGGTCCAAAAACATTCAGTACTTC.

The rearrangement uses TRBV10-3 and TRBJ1-2; TRBD1 might be the D (6 bases). The ends were cut back, 3 bases at V and 6 bases at J, with 11 bases in the middle. CDR3 size: 13 residues. The germline CDR1 and CDR2 sequences are ENHRY and SYGVKD. DNA for the CDR3: TGTGCCATCAGTGACTGGGGGCGTGATGGCTACACCTTC. It encodes CAISDWGRDGYTF.

In DNA, the CDR3 is TGTGCCATCAGAGGGGACAGGGGAGACTATGGCTACACCTTC. This gives the protein CAIRGDRGDYGYTF. This rearrangement joins TRBV10-3 to TRBJ1-2; 10 bases fit TRBD1. CDR1 and CDR2 (germline): ENHRY, SYGVKD. The V segment lost 6 bases and the J segment 3 bases; nucleotides outside the gene matches: 4. The CDR3 length is 14 residues.

The rearrangement uses TRBV19 and TRBJ1-2; D possibly corresponds to TRBD1 (5 bases). Trimming removed 7 bases from V and 0 bases from J, with 12 bases in between. CDR1 and CDR2 (germline): LNHDA, SQIVND (reference sequence). This CDR3 contains 14 residues. CDR3 region: CASNDGGTNYGYTF. The CDR3 region has the DNA TGTGCCAGTAACGACGGGGGAACTAACTATGGCTACACCTTC.

The chain is built from TRBV5-8 and TRBJ2-1, with 14 bases that match TRBD2. In germline, CDR1 is SGHTS, CDR2 YDEGEE. Unmatched junction bases numbered 9, after V lost 5 bases and J lost 8 bases. The CDR3 covers 16 residues. The CDR3 region has the DNA TGTGCCAGCAGACGAACCGGGACTAGCGGGAGTCATGAGCAGTTCTTC. Translating gives CASRRTGTSGSHEQFF. Full variable domain (missing parts from reference TRBV5-8 and TRBJ2-1): EAGVTQSPTHLIKTRGQQATLRCSPISGHTSVYWYQQALGLGLQFLLWYDEGEERNRGNFPPRFSGRQFPNYSSELNVNALELEDSALYLCASRRTGTSGSHEQFFGPGTRLTVL.

This clone was detected a few times. This CDR3 is CASSPPSGRTDTQYF. CDR3 sequence (DNA): TGTGCCAGCAGCCCTCCTAGCGGACGCACAGATACGCAGTATTTT. The chain has TRBV6-2 or TRBV6-3 and TRBJ2-3; 7 nucleotides match TRBD2. The V and J ends lost 6 bases and 1 base, in that order; junction bases with no gene match: 7. Germline CDR1 reads MNHEY; CDR2 reads SVGEGT. The CDR3 length is 15 residues.

V and J are TRBV5-1 and TRBJ1-3; 8 bases line up with TRBD1. Trimming took 3 bases from V and 0 from J; bases not matched to a gene: 5. This CDR3 is built from 16 residues. Germline V gene sequence: CDR1 SGHRS, CDR2 YFSETQ. The CDR3 is CASSSGQGFSGNTIYF. In nucleotides, the CDR3 is TGCGCCAGCAGCTCCGGACAGGGTTTCTCTGGAAACACCATATATTTT.

This chain links TRBV3-1 (or the pseudogene TRBV3-2) with TRBJ2-3, with 8 bases identical to TRBD1. After removal of 4 bases from V and 1 base from J, the junction contained 4 bases not matched to a gene. The CDR3 totals 15 residues. Germline loops: CDR1 LGHDT, CDR2 YNNKEL (reference sequence). The CDR3 loop is CASSPGQVGTDTQYF. CDR3 DNA sequence: TGTGCCAGCAGCCCGGGACAGGTAGGCACAGATACGCAGTATTTT.

J is TRBJ1-4 and V is TRBV5-1; tentatively, D is TRBD1 (5 bases). This CDR3 is built from 15 residues. CDR1 SGHRS and CDR2 YFSETQ come from the germline V gene. The V end was cut by 0 bases, the J end by 3 bases, with 9 bases between. CDR3 residues: CASSLAGGANEKLFF. CDR3 DNA: TGCGCCAGCAGCTTGGCCGGGGGGGCTAATGAAAAACTGTTTTTT.

This clone appeared a few times. The genes are TRBV6-2 or TRBV6-3 and TRBJ1-5; TRBD1 aligns across 11 bases. The J segment lost 3 bases and the V segment lost 5 bases, leaving 12 bases of the junction unmatched. The CDR3 consists of 18 residues. The germline V gene encodes CDR1 MNHEY and CDR2 SVGEGT. CDR3 DNA sequence: TGTGCCAGCAGTGACGATGGGACAGGGGGAATCGACAATCAGCCCCAGCATTTT. The encoded protein is CASSDDGTGGIDNQPQHF.

This chain joins TRBV3-1 (or the pseudogene TRBV3-2) and TRBJ1-1; 9 nucleotides match TRBD1. Germline V CDR1 and CDR2: LGHDT, YNNKEL (reference sequence). V shed 5 bases, J shed 5 bases, and the junction held 3 bases outside the gene matches. The CDR3 extends over 13 amino acids. The CDR3 DNA reads as TGTGCCAGCAGCTTCGACAGGGGGACTGAAGCTTTCTTT. Protein product: CASSFDRGTEAFF.

This chain connects TRBV19 to TRBJ1-6; 10 nucleotides align to TRBD1. V lost 4 bases and J lost 10; bases outside the gene matches: 1. The CDR3 extends over 13 amino acids. CDR1 LNHDA and CDR2 SQIVND come from the germline V gene (reference sequence). The CDR3 is CASSRDRGSPLHF. CDR3 nucleotide sequence: TGTGCCAGTAGTAGGGACAGGGGCTCACCCCTCCACTTT.

This sequence joins TRBV9 and TRBJ2-4, with a tentative D call TRBD1 (6 bases). CDR1 is SGDLS, CDR2 YYNGEE, per germline. The CDR3 has 12 amino acids. V lost 3 bases and J lost 5, with 6 bases in between. The CDR3 spells CASSGQENIQYF. The CDR3 coding sequence is TGTGCCAGCAGCGGACAGGAAAACATTCAGTACTTC.

The chain employs TRBV5-1 and TRBJ1-4, with 7 bases matching TRBD1. After removal of 0 bases from V and 5 bases from J, the junction contained 4 bases not matched to a gene. Per the germline V gene, CDR1 is SGHRS and CDR2 is YFSETQ. CDR3 length: 15 residues. The CDR3 sequence is CASSLDRGPNEKLFF. Here the CDR3 DNA reads TGCGCCAGCAGCTTGGACAGGGGCCCGAATGAAAAACTGTTTTTT.

The V call is TRBV5-5, the J call TRBJ2-1, with 15 bases identical to TRBD2. V shed 4 bases and J 4 bases; nucleotides not matched to a gene: 3. Germline lookup yields CDR1 SGHKS and CDR2 YYEKEE (reference sequence). This CDR3 has 16 amino acids. As DNA, the CDR3 is TGTGCCAGCAGCGTTGGGACTAGCGGGGGGTACAATGAGCAGTTCTTC. Translation: CASSVGTSGGYNEQFF.

The genes are TRBV30 and TRBJ2-1; D is unclear. Germline V gene lookup returns CDR1 GTSNPN and CDR2 SVGIG (reference sequence). The CDR3 contains 13 residues. V gave up 4 bases and J gave up 8 bases, with 15 bases separating them. CDR3 DNA sequence: TGTGCCTGGACACAACCCGAGGTCCATGAGCAGTTCTTC. Translating it yields CAWTQPEVHEQFF.

In its sample, this clone was seen a few times. The chain carries TRBV6-2 or TRBV6-3 and TRBJ2-5; a weak D match, TRBD1 (5 bases). The germline gives CDR1 MNHEY, CDR2 SVGEGT. V gave up 5 bases and J gave up 5 bases, with 6 bases separating them. The CDR3 consists of 11 residues. In DNA, the CDR3 is TGTGCCAGCAGTGGGGCGGAGACCCAGTACTTC. As protein: CASSGAETQYF.

This chain joins TRBV5-1 and TRBJ1-2; perhaps TRBD1 as D (5 bases). Trimming removed 6 bases at V and 3 bases at J, with 15 bases between. The V gene's germline CDR1 is SGHRS and CDR2 YFSETQ. There are 14 residues in the CDR3. In DNA, the CDR3 is TGCGCCAGCACCCTGCGGGGAGGGGACTATGGCTACACCTTC. Translated, it gives CASTLRGGDYGYTF.